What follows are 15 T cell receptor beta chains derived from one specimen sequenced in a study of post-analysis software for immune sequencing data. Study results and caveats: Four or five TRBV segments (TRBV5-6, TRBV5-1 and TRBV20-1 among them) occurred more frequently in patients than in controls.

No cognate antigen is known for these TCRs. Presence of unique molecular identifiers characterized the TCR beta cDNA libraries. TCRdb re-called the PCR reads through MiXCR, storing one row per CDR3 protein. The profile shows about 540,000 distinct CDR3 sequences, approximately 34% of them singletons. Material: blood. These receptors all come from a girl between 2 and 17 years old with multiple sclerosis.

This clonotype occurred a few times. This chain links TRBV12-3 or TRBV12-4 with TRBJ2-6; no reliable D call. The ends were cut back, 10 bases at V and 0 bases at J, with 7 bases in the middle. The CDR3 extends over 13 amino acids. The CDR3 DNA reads TGTGCCACTTTCTTCTCTGGGGCCAACGTCCTGACTTTC. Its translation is CATFFSGANVLTF.

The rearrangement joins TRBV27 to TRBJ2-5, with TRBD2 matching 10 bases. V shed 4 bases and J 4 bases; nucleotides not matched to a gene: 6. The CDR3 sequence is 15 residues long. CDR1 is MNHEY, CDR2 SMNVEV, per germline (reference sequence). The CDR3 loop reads CASSSVLAGVETQYF. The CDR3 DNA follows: TGTGCCAGCAGTTCGGTCCTAGCGGGGGTAGAGACCCAGTACTTC.

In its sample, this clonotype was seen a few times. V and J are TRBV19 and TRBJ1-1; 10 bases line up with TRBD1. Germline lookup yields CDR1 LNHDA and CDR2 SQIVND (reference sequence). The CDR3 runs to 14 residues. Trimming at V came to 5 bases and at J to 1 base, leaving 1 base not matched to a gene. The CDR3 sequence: CASSGTGENTEAFF. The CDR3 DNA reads TGTGCCAGTAGTGGGACAGGGGAGAACACTGAAGCTTTCTTT.

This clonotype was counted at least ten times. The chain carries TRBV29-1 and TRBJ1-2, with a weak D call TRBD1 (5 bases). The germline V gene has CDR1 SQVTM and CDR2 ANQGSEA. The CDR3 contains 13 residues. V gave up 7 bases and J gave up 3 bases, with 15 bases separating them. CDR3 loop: CSAGQGDHYGYTF. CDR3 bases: TGCAGCGCCGGGCAGGGAGATCACTATGGCTACACCTTC.

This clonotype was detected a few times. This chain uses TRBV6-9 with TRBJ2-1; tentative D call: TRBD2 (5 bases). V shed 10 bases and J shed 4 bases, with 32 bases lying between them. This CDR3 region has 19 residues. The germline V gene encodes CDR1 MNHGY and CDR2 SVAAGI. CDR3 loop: CAILRGSDILLGKYNEQFF. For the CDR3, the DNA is TGTGCCATCCTGCGTGGCAGTGATATCCTACTAGGAAAGTACAATGAGCAGTTCTTC.

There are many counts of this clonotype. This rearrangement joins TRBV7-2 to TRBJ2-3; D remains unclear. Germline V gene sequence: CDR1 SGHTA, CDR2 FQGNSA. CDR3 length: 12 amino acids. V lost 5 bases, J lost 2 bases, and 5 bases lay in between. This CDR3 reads CASSQDTDTQYF. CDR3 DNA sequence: TGTGCCAGCAGCCAAGACACAGATACGCAGTATTTT.

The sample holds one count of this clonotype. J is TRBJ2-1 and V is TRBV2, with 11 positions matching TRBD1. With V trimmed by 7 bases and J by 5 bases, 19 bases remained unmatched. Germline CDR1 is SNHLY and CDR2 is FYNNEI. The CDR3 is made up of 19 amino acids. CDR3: CASKSPASRTGGVHNEQFF. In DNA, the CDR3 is TGTGCCAGCAAAAGCCCGGCGTCGAGGACAGGGGGCGTGCACAATGAGCAGTTCTTC.

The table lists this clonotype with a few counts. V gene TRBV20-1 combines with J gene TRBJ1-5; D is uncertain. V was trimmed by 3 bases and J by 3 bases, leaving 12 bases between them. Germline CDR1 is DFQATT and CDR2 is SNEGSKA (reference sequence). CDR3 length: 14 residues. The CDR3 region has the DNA TGCAGTGCTAGCTACCTTAATTCCAATCAGCCCCAGCATTTT. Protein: CSASYLNSNQPQHF.

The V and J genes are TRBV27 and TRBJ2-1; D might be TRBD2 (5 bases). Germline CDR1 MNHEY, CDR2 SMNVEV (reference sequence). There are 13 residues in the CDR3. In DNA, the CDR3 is TGTGCATCCGGGGTTGATTCCTACAATGAGCAGTTCTTC. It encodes CASGVDSYNEQFF.

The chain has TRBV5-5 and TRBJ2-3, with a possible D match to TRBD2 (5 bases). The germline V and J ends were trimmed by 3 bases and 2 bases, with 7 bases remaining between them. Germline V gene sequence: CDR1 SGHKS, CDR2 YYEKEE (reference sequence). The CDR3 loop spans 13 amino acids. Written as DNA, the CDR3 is TGTGCCAGCAGCTCGGGGTTCACAGATACGCAGTATTTT. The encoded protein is CASSSGFTDTQYF.

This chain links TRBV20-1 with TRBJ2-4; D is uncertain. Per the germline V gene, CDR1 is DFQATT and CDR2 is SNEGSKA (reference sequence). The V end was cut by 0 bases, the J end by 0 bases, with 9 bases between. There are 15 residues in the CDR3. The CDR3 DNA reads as TGCAGTGCTAGAGATCTACGCCTAGCCAAAAACATTCAGTACTTC. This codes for CSARDLRLAKNIQYF.

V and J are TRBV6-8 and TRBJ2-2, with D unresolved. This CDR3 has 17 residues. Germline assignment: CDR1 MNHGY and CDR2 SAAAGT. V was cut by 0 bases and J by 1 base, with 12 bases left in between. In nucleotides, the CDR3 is TGTGCCAGCAGTTACTCGTTTCTGGGAAGGAACACCGGGGAGCTGTTTTTT. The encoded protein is CASSYSFLGRNTGELFF.

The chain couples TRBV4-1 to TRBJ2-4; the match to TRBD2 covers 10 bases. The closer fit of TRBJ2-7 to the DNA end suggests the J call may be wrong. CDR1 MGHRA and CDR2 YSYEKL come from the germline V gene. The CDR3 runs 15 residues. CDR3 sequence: CASSQGASGGYEQYF. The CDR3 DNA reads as TGCGCCAGCAGCCAAGGGGCTAGCGGGGGCTACGAGCAGTACTTC.

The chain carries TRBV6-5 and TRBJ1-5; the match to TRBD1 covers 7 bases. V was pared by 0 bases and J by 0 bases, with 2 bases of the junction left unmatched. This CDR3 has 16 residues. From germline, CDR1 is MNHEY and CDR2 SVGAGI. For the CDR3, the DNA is TGTGCCAGCAGTTACTCGCGACAGGGTAGCAATCAGCCCCAGCATTTT. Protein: CASSYSRQGSNQPQHF.

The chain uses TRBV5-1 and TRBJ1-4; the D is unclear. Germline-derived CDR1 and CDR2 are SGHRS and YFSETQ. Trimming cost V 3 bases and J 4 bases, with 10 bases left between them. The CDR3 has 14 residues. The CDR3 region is CASSSQERNEKLFF. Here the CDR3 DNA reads TGCGCCAGCAGCTCCCAGGAGCGTAATGAAAAACTGTTTTTT.